The entry below describes one T cell receptor (beta chain). This entry is derived from a study of blood T cell repertoires in COVID-19. Study details: Acute and convalescent COVID-19 samples came from the United States, Italy and Spain. T cells, B-cell-depleted T cells, or PBMCs supplied cDNA or gDNA.

In the source study's methods: The authors estimated nucleated cell counts from reference gene primer amplification. Here immunoSEQ multiplex PCR was the method, and the copy in TCRdb shows in-frame clones only, minus some. V, J and clone size derive from that table, while D and trimming were established from the DNA sequence. The sample contains 60,000 to 80,000 clones, approximately 85% of which appear only once. The CDR3 consists of 16 residues. CDR1 is SEHNR and CDR2 is FQNEAQ in the germline V gene (reference sequence). V lost 5 bases, J lost 7 bases, and 11 bases stayed unmatched. The sample comprised peripheral blood. The chain combines TRBV7-9 with TRBJ2-5, with 12 bases matching TRBD2. The clonotype was recovered from a man aged 45 to 65 with acute or convalescent COVID-19. CDR3 residues: CASSTLAGGPFGTQYF. The DNA of the CDR3 is TGTGCCAGCAGCACCCTAGCGGGGGGGCCTTTCGGGACCCAGTACTTC.